This note documents a single T cell receptor beta chain sequence. As yet, its antigen is unknown. The CDR3 sequence is 13 residues long. CDR1 is MGHDK, CDR2 SYGVNS, per germline. The ends lost 10 bases at V and 8 bases at J; junction bases unmatched: 8. This sample was taken from a study of cytomegalovirus exposure and HLA in healthy donors. General observations from the study: Rare TCR sequences dominated, though some public TCRs recurred in many donors.

PCR used 60 Vbeta primers and 13 Jbeta primers. The data were produced by immunoSEQ multiplex PCR, yet TCRdb's version contains in-frame clones alone and is incomplete. The repertoire holds approximately 200,000 clones, with over 70% as singletons. This receptor was identified in a woman aged 18 to 35 in good health and CMV-seropositive. Input material: PBMCs. The V and J genes are TRBV25-1 and TRBJ1-4; 9 positions match TRBD1. The CDR3 bases are TGTGCCACATGGGAGACAGGGGGAGAAAAACTGTTTTTT. Translating it yields CATWETGGEKLFF.